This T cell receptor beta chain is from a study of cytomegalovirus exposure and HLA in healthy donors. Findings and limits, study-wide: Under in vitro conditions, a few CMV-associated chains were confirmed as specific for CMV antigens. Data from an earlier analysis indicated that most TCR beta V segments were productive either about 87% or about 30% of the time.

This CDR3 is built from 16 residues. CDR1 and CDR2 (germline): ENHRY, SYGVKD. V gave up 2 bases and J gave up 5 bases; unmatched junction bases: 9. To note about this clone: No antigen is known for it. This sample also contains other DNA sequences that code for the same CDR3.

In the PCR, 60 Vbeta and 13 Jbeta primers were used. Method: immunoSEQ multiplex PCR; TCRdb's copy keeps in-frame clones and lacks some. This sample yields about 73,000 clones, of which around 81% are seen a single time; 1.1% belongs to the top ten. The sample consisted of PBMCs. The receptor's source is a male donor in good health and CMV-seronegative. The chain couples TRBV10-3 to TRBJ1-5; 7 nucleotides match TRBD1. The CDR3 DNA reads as TGTGCCATCAGTGAGAGTCCAGGGGGATTTGATCAGCCCCAGCATTTT. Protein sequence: CAISESPGGFDQPQHF.